The source of this TCR beta chain is a study of shared clonotypes between healthy human individuals. Study outcomes and limitations: A small donor pool kept down the genetic and exposure-history diversity that was represented. Sequencing depth was predicted to influence how clonotypes are shared among donors.

In the case of this clone: Its antigen is unidentified.

The germline gives CDR1 LGHNT, CDR2 FRNRAP. CDR3 length equals 16 residues. V was shortened by 5 bases and J by 0 bases, with 14 bases between the two germline ends. It was at deep level that the assay was run. In the authors' methods: Junction-only sequences without quality scores came from ImmunoSEQ, so filtering differed. Only in-frame clones appear in the TCRdb table, and some are missing; sequencing was by immunoSEQ multiplex PCR. V and J calls plus clone size are reproduced from that table; the DNA served to infer D and trimming. The sample records hundreds of thousands of clones, roughly 77% being singletons.

Sequencing was performed on PBMCs. The V gene is TRBV12-5, the J gene TRBJ2-1; tentatively, D is TRBD1 (6 bases). The TCR comes from a woman between 40 and 55 years old in good health. Some clones in this sample may be carry-over from other donors' samples. The CDR3 loop reads CASGPGTLRSYNEQFF. The CDR3 DNA sequence: TGTGCTAGTGGTCCCGGGACACTGCGCTCCTACAATGAGCAGTTCTTC.